This T cell receptor beta chain came from a study of cytomegalovirus exposure and HLA in healthy donors. With 60 Vbeta and 13 Jbeta primers, the PCR was carried out. TCRdb keeps only in-frame clones here, not all; method: immunoSEQ multiplex PCR. The sample consists of around 57,000 clones, around 89% of them appearing once. The specimen was PBMCs. This receptor was obtained from a man younger than 45 in good health and CMV-seropositive.

The CDR3 DNA reads as TGCAGCGTTGTCTTTCGGGACAGGAGCTCCTACGAGCAGTACTTC. It is translated as CSVVFRDRSSYEQYF. The chain employs TRBV29-1 and TRBJ2-7; 8 bases agree with TRBD1. Germline CDR1 reads SQVTM; CDR2 reads ANQGSEA. This CDR3 region has 15 residues. V lost 4 bases, J lost 0 bases, and 8 bases stayed unmatched.